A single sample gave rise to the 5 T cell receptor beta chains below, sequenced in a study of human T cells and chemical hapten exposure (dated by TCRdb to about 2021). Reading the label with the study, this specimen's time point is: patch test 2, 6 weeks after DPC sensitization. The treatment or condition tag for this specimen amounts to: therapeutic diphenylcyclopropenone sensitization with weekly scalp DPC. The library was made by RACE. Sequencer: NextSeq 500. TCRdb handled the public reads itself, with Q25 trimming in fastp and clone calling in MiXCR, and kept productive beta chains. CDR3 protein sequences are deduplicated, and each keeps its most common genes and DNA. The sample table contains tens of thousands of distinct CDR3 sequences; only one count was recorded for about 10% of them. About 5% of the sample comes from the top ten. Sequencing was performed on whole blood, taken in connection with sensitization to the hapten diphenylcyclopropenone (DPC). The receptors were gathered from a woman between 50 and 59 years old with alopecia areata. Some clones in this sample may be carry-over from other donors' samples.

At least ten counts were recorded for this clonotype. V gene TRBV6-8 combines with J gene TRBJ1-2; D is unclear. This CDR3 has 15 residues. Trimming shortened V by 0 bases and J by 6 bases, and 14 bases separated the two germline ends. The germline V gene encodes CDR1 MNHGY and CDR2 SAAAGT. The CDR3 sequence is CASSYSDTSEDGYTF. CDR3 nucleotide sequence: TGTGCCAGCAGTTACTCCGACACTTCAGAAGATGGCTACACCTTC.

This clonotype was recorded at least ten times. CDR3 sequence reads: CASSYRHSGSGQETQYF. The CDR3, as DNA: TGTGCCAGCAGTTACCGACATAGCGGGAGTGGGCAAGAGACCCAGTACTTC. The gene calls are TRBV6-6 and TRBJ2-5; TRBD2 matches 9 bases. The CDR3 spans 17 residues. J was trimmed by 2 bases and V by 2 bases; bases with no gene match: 9. From germline, CDR1 is MNHNY and CDR2 SVGAGI (reference sequence).

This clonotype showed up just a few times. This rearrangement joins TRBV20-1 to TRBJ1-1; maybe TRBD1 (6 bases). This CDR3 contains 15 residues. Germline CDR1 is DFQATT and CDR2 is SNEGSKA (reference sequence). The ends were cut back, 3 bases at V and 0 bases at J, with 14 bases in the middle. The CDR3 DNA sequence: TGCAGTGCTAGGAGGTCTGGACAGCTGAACACTGAAGCTTTCTTT. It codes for CSARRSGQLNTEAFF.

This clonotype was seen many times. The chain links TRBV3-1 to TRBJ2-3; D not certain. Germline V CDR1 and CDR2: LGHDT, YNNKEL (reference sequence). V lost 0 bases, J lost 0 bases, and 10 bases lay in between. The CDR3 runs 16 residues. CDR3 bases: TGTGCCAGCAGCCAAGATTGGTCTTATAGCACAGATACGCAGTATTTT. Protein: CASSQDWSYSTDTQYF.

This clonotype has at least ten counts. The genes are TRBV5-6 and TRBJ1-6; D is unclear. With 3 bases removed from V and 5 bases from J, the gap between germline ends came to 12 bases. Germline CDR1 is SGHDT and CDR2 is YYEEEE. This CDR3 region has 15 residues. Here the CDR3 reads CASSSGWEDNSPLHF. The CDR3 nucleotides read TGTGCCAGCAGCTCCGGTTGGGAAGATAATTCACCCCTCCACTTT.